A selection of T cell receptor beta chains follows, all from one sample in a study of graft-versus-host responses after intestinal transplantation. TCRdb keeps only in-frame clones here, not all; method: immunoSEQ multiplex PCR. The sample lists under 150,000 clones, approximately 95% seen once, with about 0.11% in the top ten. Antigens for these TCRs are unknown. Sequencing used unstimulated CD4+ T cells sorted from spleen or lymph node cells, obtained before intestinal transplant. These receptors came from a human donor who received an intestinal transplant. The CDR3 runs from the conserved cysteine through the conserved F or W. The size entry is marked missing in some rows and otherwise reads once, few, many or a size class.

v_gene	abundance	j_gene	CDR3aa
TRBV7-2	NA	TRBJ2-3	CASSLAGTGAADTQYF
TRBV10-3	few	TRBJ2-7	CAIRQGAPDEQYF
TRBV5-1	once	TRBJ2-7	CASSLGTGDEQYF
TRBV19	NA	TRBJ1-5	CASSIKGGNQPQHF
TRBV27	NA	TRBJ2-2	CASTLQGGGSSGELFF
TRBV11-2	NA	TRBJ1-1	CASSLGQLNTEAFF
TRBV7-9	NA	TRBJ1-4	CASSLKGEYDEKLFF
TRBV5-4	NA	TRBJ2-7	CASSLDGGPYEQYF
TRBV18	NA	TRBJ1-2	CASSPWTGSNYGYTF
TRBV11-2	once	TRBJ1-4	CASSLEAGREKLFF
TRBV27	NA	TRBJ1-1	CASSLRGANTEAFF
TRBV5-1	NA	TRBJ1-1	CASSLAVRGPDTEAFF
TRBV9	NA	TRBJ2-5	CASSPPAGTGGQETQYF
TRBV14	NA	TRBJ2-1	CASSQALRTLYNEQFF
TRBV20-1	NA	TRBJ1-3	CSTRAGNTIYF
TRBV7-6	NA	TRBJ2-1	CASSPARGVDNEQFF
TRBV5-1	NA	TRBJ2-5	CASSTGQAETQYF
TRBV28	NA	TRBJ2-7	CASSPRLSPSKNEQYF
TRBV6-5	NA	TRBJ1-4	CASSYSRRWNEKLFF
TRBV2	NA	TRBJ1-1	CAIKDSRIEAFF
TRBV10-2	NA	TRBJ1-1	CASRAWESNTEAFF